This T cell receptor beta chain was recorded in a study of cytomegalovirus exposure and HLA in healthy donors. Primers included in the PCR were 60 Vbeta and 13 Jbeta primers. The protocol was immunoSEQ multiplex PCR, while the TCRdb copy is restricted to in-frame clones and leaves out a portion. The table has fewer than 250,000 clones, roughly three quarters seen once. CDR3 length: 15 residues. Per the germline V gene, CDR1 is SGHDT and CDR2 is YYEEEE. The ends were cut back, 3 bases at V and 3 bases at J, with 12 bases in the middle. In nominal health when sampled, donors likely had unrecorded immune exposures nonetheless. With respect to this clone: Antigen specificity is unknown.

General observations from the study: Prior analysis indicated that the majority of TCR beta V segments exhibited productivity approximately 87% or approximately 30% of the time.

The chain carries TRBV5-6 and TRBJ2-2; D is possibly TRBD1 (6 bases). Specimen: PBMCs. This TCR was recovered from a woman aged 18 to 35 in good health and CMV-seronegative. The CDR3 sequence is CASSSRDTYTGELFF. In nucleotides, the CDR3 is TGTGCCAGCAGCTCCCGGGACACATACACCGGGGAGCTGTTTTTT.